This entry is about one T cell receptor beta chain. This specimen belongs to a study of blood T cell repertoires in COVID-19. Authors' processing steps: Counts of nucleated cells, estimated from reference gene primer amplification, were obtained. Generated by immunoSEQ multiplex PCR, the TCRdb table keeps only in-frame clones and is missing some. V, J and clone size reflect that table, while D and trimming were determined from the DNA. The sample includes some 270,000 clones, 88% of them seen just once. The sequence came from a woman in her thirties or forties who had been exposed to COVID-19. The material sequenced was PBMCs or T cells enriched from blood (not recorded which).

The CDR3 nucleotides are TGTGCCAGCAGCTTGGTTCAGGGGGTAATTGACACTGAAGCTTTCTTT. This translates into CASSLVQGVIDTEAFF. The chain is built from TRBV5-8 and TRBJ1-1; 7 bases match TRBD1. Germline trimming cut 0 bases from V and 3 bases from J; bases unmatched to any gene: 8. Germline V gene data show CDR1 as SGHTS and CDR2 as YDEGEE. This CDR3 contains 16 residues.